One sample yielded the 23 T cell receptor beta chains listed below, sequenced in a study of cytomegalovirus exposure and HLA in healthy donors. The PCR employed 60 Vbeta primers together with 13 Jbeta primers. Sequenced by immunoSEQ multiplex PCR; TCRdb stores in-frame clones only, minus some. The profile shows 150,000 to 200,000 clones, 73% of them singletons. Material for sequencing was PBMCs. The receptors were sampled from a woman younger than 30 in good health and CMV-seropositive.

V usage is TRBV5-1 and J usage is TRBJ2-5; perhaps TRBD2 as D (6 bases). Gene TRBJ2-7 matches the end of the DNA better, so the J call may be wrong. The germline CDR1 and CDR2 sequences are SGHRS and YFSETQ. There are 14 residues in the CDR3. The CDR3 DNA reads as TGCGCCAGCAGCTTCCGGGGGACCTCCTACGAGCAGTACTTC. Amino acid sequence: CASSFRGTSYEQYF.

This clone came up once. The rearrangement uses TRBV7-8 and TRBJ1-1; D not certain. The CDR3 is 16 amino acids. Germline CDR1 is SGHVS and CDR2 is FQNEAQ. Trimming removed 5 bases from V and 4 bases from J, with 20 bases in between. This chain's CDR3 is CASSLGPGFDGTEAFF. Here the CDR3 DNA reads TGTGCCAGCAGCCTAGGACCGGGTTTCGACGGCACTGAAGCTTTCTTT.

This sequence joins TRBV5-4 and TRBJ1-2; TRBD1 is a possible D gene (5 bases). CDR1 SGHNT and CDR2 YYREEE come from the germline V gene (reference sequence). The V end was cut by 2 bases, the J end by 3 bases, with 20 bases between. This CDR3 is 17 amino acids long. CDR3 nucleotide sequence: TGTGCCAGCAGCTTCAGGCTAGGAGGGGTGGAGGACTATGGCTACACCTTC. It encodes CASSFRLGGVEDYGYTF.

The rearrangement links TRBV25-1 to TRBJ2-7; D perhaps matches TRBD2 (5 bases). Per the germline V gene, CDR1 is MGHDK and CDR2 is SYGVNS. The CDR3 sequence is 14 residues long. V shed 6 bases and J shed 1 base, with 13 bases lying between them. The CDR3 here is CASSSSSGSYEQYF. The CDR3, as DNA: TGTGCCAGCAGCTCATCATCGGGGTCCTACGAGCAGTACTTC.

The chain uses TRBV18 and TRBJ1-2, with D perhaps TRBD1 (5 bases). Deletions cut 6 bases from V and 8 bases from J, with 19 bases between. Germline assignment: CDR1 KGHSH and CDR2 LQKENI. The CDR3 covers 14 residues. CDR3 amino acids: CASSRAPGGDGYTF. DNA of the CDR3: TGTGCCAGCTCCCGGGCTCCAGGAGGGGACGGCTACACCTTC.

The V gene is TRBV30, the J gene TRBJ1-6; 9 nucleotides line up with TRBD1. CDR1 is GTSNPN, CDR2 SVGIG, per germline (reference sequence). J was trimmed by 5 bases and V by 1 base; bases with no gene match: 9. CDR3 length equals 17 residues. The DNA for the CDR3 is TGTGCCTGGAGTGACAGGGGGCGGACTATAAATAATTCACCCCTCCACTTT. Translating it yields CAWSDRGRTINNSPLHF.

The V call is TRBV11-3, the J call TRBJ2-2; a possible D gene is TRBD1 (7 bases). This CDR3 has 13 residues. Germline-derived CDR1 and CDR2 are SGHNT and YENEEA. Between the trimmed V and J ends, which lost 7 bases and 4 bases, there was a span of 10 bases. Here the CDR3 reads CASNQGGTGELFF. CDR3 coding DNA: TGTGCCAGCAATCAGGGGGGCACCGGGGAGCTGTTTTTT.

The gene calls are TRBV28 and TRBJ1-5; 9 bases match TRBD1. Germline V gene sequence: CDR1 MDHEN, CDR2 SYDVKM. The V segment lost 6 bases and the J segment 4 bases; nucleotides outside the gene matches: 7. The CDR3 has 15 residues. The CDR3 region has the DNA TGTGCCAGCAGCACTGACAGGGGGGAAAATCAGCCCCAGCATTTT. It encodes CASSTDRGENQPQHF.

This clone was counted between two and nine times. The rearrangement joins TRBV9 to TRBJ1-1; no clear D gene. Per germline, CDR1 SGDLS and CDR2 YYNGEE. The length of the CDR3 is 15 residues. Trimming stripped 0 bases from V and 0 bases from J, with 9 bases between. DNA for the CDR3: TGTGCCAGCAGCGTAGATACGGTATTGAACACTGAAGCTTTCTTT. This sequence encodes CASSVDTVLNTEAFF.

The chain uses TRBV7-6 and TRBJ1-5; D ambiguous. The CDR3 consists of 15 residues. Trimming cost V 1 base and J 3 bases, with 10 bases left between them. Germline values: CDR1 SGHVS, CDR2 FNYEAQ. The CDR3 region is CASSLDPGTNQPQHF. CDR3 DNA: TGTGCCAGCAGCTTAGATCCAGGTACCAATCAGCCCCAGCATTTT.

This clone was seen more than once but under ten times. This rearrangement joins TRBV5-6 to TRBJ2-2; TRBD1 might be the D (6 bases). Germline values: CDR1 SGHDT, CDR2 YYEEEE. Deletions cut 1 base from V and 3 bases from J, with 10 bases between. This CDR3 comprises 15 residues. CDR3: CASSLSRGYTGELFF. CDR3 DNA: TGTGCCAGCAGCTTGTCCAGGGGATACACCGGGGAGCTGTTTTTT. Full variable domain (outside the CDR3, taken from reference TRBV5-6 and TRBJ2-2): DAGVTQSPTHLIKTRGQQVTLRCSPKSGHDTVSWYQQALGQGPQFIFQYYEEEERQRGNFPDRFSGHQFPNYSSELNVNALLLGDSALYLCASSLSRGYTGELFFGEGSRLTVL.

The genes are TRBV9 and TRBJ2-3, with TRBD1 matching 8 bases. CDR3 size: 15 residues. Per the germline V gene, CDR1 is SGDLS and CDR2 is YYNGEE. Losses at the gene ends were 5 bases for V and 3 bases for J; bases not matched to a gene: 8. The CDR3 region is CASSLTGGGTDTQYF. CDR3 in DNA: TGTGCCAGCAGTCTTACAGGGGGTGGTACAGATACGCAGTATTTT.

The chain combines TRBV30 with TRBJ1-4; 7 bases fit TRBD1. The CDR3 loop spans 14 amino acids. Germline V gene lookup returns CDR1 GTSNPN and CDR2 SVGIG (reference sequence). After removal of 0 bases from V and 5 bases from J, the junction contained 3 bases not matched to a gene. CDR3 DNA: TGTGCCTGGAGTGTAGCACAGGGGAATGAAAAACTGTTTTTT. Encoded protein: CAWSVAQGNEKLFF.

The CDR3 DNA is TGTGCCTGGAGTGTGTTGGCAGGGTGGCAAGAGACCCAGTACTTC. It translates to CAWSVLAGWQETQYF. The V call is TRBV30, the J call TRBJ2-5, with D maybe TRBD1 (5 bases). In germline, CDR1 is GTSNPN, CDR2 SVGIG (reference sequence). CDR3 size: 15 residues. Deletions cut 0 bases from V and 2 bases from J, with 13 bases between.

This clone was seen once. This chain's CDR3 is CASSHQDRGNEQFF. CDR3 nucleotide sequence: TGCGCCAGCAGCCATCAGGACAGGGGCAATGAGCAGTTCTTC. The chain has TRBV4-1 and TRBJ2-1; TRBD1 aligns across 9 bases. The V segment lost 3 bases and the J segment 6 bases; nucleotides outside the gene matches: 3. The CDR3 loop spans 14 amino acids. Germline V gives CDR1 MGHRA, CDR2 YSYEKL.

The chain uses TRBV30 and TRBJ1-6; D possibly corresponds to TRBD1 (6 bases). Germline CDR1 reads GTSNPN; CDR2 reads SVGIG (reference sequence). The germline V and J ends were trimmed by 0 bases and 10 bases, with 10 bases remaining between them. The CDR3 has 13 residues. The CDR3 bases are TGTGCCTGGAGTGTACCAGGGGTGTCACCCCTCCACTTT. It is translated as CAWSVPGVSPLHF.

This sequence joins TRBV14 and TRBJ2-1, with 10 bases matching TRBD2. The ends lost 4 bases at V and 4 bases at J; junction bases unmatched: 4. Germline CDR1 SGHDN, CDR2 FVKESK. The CDR3 totals 15 residues. The CDR3 region is CASSLGTSEYNEQFF. Here the CDR3 DNA reads TGTGCCAGCAGCCTAGGGACTAGCGAGTACAATGAGCAGTTCTTC. The full variable domain, with the rest looked up from reference TRBV14 and TRBJ2-1, is EAGVTQFPSHSVIEKGQTVTLRCDPISGHDNLYWYRRVMGKEIKFLLHFVKESKQDESGMPNNRFLAERTGGTYSTLKVQPAELEDSGVYFCASSLGTSEYNEQFFGPGTRLTVL.

This clone was recorded only once. The chain carries TRBV19 and TRBJ2-7; unclear D gene. Trimming removed 5 bases from V and 7 bases from J, with 3 bases in between. Per the germline V gene, CDR1 is LNHDA and CDR2 is SQIVND (reference sequence). This CDR3 comprises 9 residues. CDR3 nucleotide sequence: TGTGCCAGTAGTCGGGAGCAGTACTTC. Translating it yields CASSREQYF.

As concerns this clone: Germline and junction disagree at one end, which may indicate a read error. The chain links TRBV7-9 to TRBJ1-1, with D unresolved. CDR3 length equals 12 residues. Per the germline V gene, CDR1 is SEHNR and CDR2 is FQNEAQ (reference sequence). CDR3 bases: TGTTCCAGCAGCCTCCCGAACACTGAAGCTTTCTTT. Its translation is CSSSLPNTEAFF.

In nucleotides, the CDR3 is TGTGCCAGCAGTGATGGGGCCGACAGCTCTGGGGCCAACGTCCTGACTTTC. Residues: CASSDGADSSGANVLTF. The chain recombines TRBV2 with TRBJ2-6; a possible D gene is TRBD1 (5 bases). The V end was cut by 3 bases, the J end by 0 bases, with 12 bases between. The germline gives CDR1 SNHLY, CDR2 FYNNEI. This CDR3 region has 17 residues.

The chain uses TRBV28 and TRBJ2-1; 12 bases match TRBD2. V lost 6 bases to trimming and J lost 9 bases; unmatched junction nucleotides: 9. The CDR3 consists of 15 residues. The germline CDR1 and CDR2 sequences are MDHEN and SYDVKM. The CDR3 DNA sequence: TGTGCCAGCAGCTACCTAGCGGGGGGGCGGGGTGAGCAGTTCTTC. It translates to CASSYLAGGRGEQFF.

The V and J genes are TRBV6-4 and TRBJ2-5; TRBD1 is a possible D gene (7 bases). Germline-derived CDR1 and CDR2 are MRHNA and SNTAGT. The CDR3 has 17 amino acids. The V end lost 6 bases, the J end lost 11 bases, and 31 bases lay between the germline ends. The CDR3 DNA follows: TGTGCCAGCAGAACAACGGGACAGCGGAGGGGAACTAAGGAGCAGTACTTC. Translation gives CASRTTGQRRGTKEQYF.

The chain has TRBV4-2 and TRBJ2-1, with D perhaps TRBD2 (7 bases). Trimming took 5 bases from V and 8 from J, leaving 22 bases between them. CDR1 is LGHNA and CDR2 is YNFKEQ in the germline V gene. The CDR3 covers 16 residues. CDR3: CASSFGGGGGRDEQFF. The CDR3, as DNA: TGTGCCAGCAGCTTTGGGGGAGGGGGGGGTAGAGATGAGCAGTTCTTC.